Presented here are 3 T cell receptor beta chains from one specimen sequenced in a study of T cell responses to AZD1222 COVID-19 vaccine. Some clones are missing from TCRdb's copy, which holds only in-frame ones; the method was immunoSEQ multiplex PCR. The table has approximately 110,000 clones, approximately 90% seen once. Material: peripheral blood, obtained on day 0 of AZD1222 vaccination. The source of these receptors is an adult in good health.

The chain links TRBV19 to TRBJ2-1, with 7 bases matching TRBD2. The CDR3 runs 16 residues. Germline CDR1 is LNHDA and CDR2 is SQIVND (reference sequence). V lost 6 bases, J lost 8 bases, and 16 bases stayed unmatched. CDR3 protein: CASSPPAAGVNHEQFF. Written as DNA, the CDR3 is TGTGCCAGTAGCCCGCCTGCCGCGGGAGTTAACCATGAGCAGTTCTTC.

The chain uses TRBV5-4 and TRBJ1-5; 7 bases match TRBD1. Germline V gene lookup returns CDR1 SGHNT and CDR2 YYREEE (reference sequence). The trim removed 0 bases at V and 1 base at J, leaving 1 base unmatched. The length of the CDR3 is 15 residues. The CDR3, as DNA: TGTGCCAGCAGCTTGGGAGGGGGCAGCAATCAGCCCCAGCATTTT. Protein sequence: CASSLGGGSNQPQHF.

V and J are TRBV5-8 and TRBJ2-1, with D possibly called TRBD1 or TRBD2 (5 bases each). CDR1 SGHTS and CDR2 YDEGEE come from the germline V gene. The CDR3 is made up of 15 amino acids. Trimming removed 5 bases at V and 3 bases at J, with 15 bases between. The CDR3: CASRAGTGGYNEQFF. CDR3 DNA sequence: TGTGCCAGCAGGGCCGGGACCGGAGGCTACAATGAGCAGTTCTTC.